The 32 T cell receptor beta chains in this list originate from one sample, sequenced in a study of T cell responses to AZD1222 COVID-19 vaccine (dated by TCRdb to the early 2020s). Libraries were built with the immunoSEQ multiplex PCR assay. This immuneACCESS table, as held by TCRdb, lists in-frame sequences with V and J called but not all clones. Of the missing ones, under half trace to an unresolved V gene in checked studies; the others have no known cause. This sample comprises 85,000 to 130,000 clones, 89% of them detected only once. Of the sample, around 20% falls within the top ten clones. This sample's time point label indicates: baseline before first vaccination. This sample comprised peripheral blood, obtained on day 0 of AZD1222 vaccination. These receptors came from an adult in good health.

The chain joins TRBV5-8 to TRBJ2-7; D is perhaps TRBD2 (5 bases). The V gene's germline CDR1 is SGHTS and CDR2 YDEGEE. Deletions cut 4 bases from V and 6 bases from J, with 23 bases between. CDR3 size: 16 residues. Written as DNA, the CDR3 is TGTGCCAGCAGCCAAGGGTTACTAGTGGGGTTTGCCGAGCAGTACTTC. Translated: CASSQGLLVGFAEQYF.

J is TRBJ1-2 and V is TRBV19, with 9 bases matching TRBD1. Looked up from germline, CDR1 is LNHDA and CDR2 is SQIVND (reference sequence). The CDR3 length is 16 residues. CDR3 in DNA: TGTGCTACACACAAGTTAGGGACAGGGTCGAACTATGGCTACACCTTC. This gives the protein CATHKLGTGSNYGYTF. Complete variable domain (other parts from reference TRBV19 and TRBJ1-2): DGGITQSPKYLFRKEGQNVTLSCEQNLNHDAMYWYRQDPGQGLRLIYYSQIVNDFQKGDIAEGYSVSREKKESFPLTVTSAQKNPTAFYLCATHKLGTGSNYGYTFGSGTRLTVV.

The J gene is TRBJ1-5, the V gene TRBV6-1; 7 positions match TRBD1. Germline CDR1 is MNHNS and CDR2 is SASEGT. CDR3 size: 16 residues. Trimming removed 2 bases from V and 7 bases from J; junction bases left unmatched: 11. The chain's CDR3 is CASSERPGGRGQPQHF. The DNA for the CDR3 is TGTGCCAGCAGTGAACGTCCAGGGGGACGGGGACAGCCCCAGCATTTT.

The gene calls are TRBV28 and TRBJ1-2; 9 nucleotides agree with TRBD1. The CDR3 has 15 amino acids. With 4 bases clipped from V and 4 bases from J, the junction kept 7 bases outside the gene matches. Germline V gene sequence: CDR1 MDHEN, CDR2 SYDVKM. CDR3 sequence (DNA): TGTGCCAGCAGTTCTCTCAGGGACAGGGCCTATGGCTACACCTTC. Residues: CASSSLRDRAYGYTF.

This rearrangement joins TRBV6-5 to TRBJ2-2, with 9 bases aligning to TRBD1. Germline CDR1 and CDR2: MNHEY and SVGAGI. The ends lost 7 bases at V and 5 bases at J; junction bases unmatched: 8. The CDR3 sequence is 15 residues long. DNA for the CDR3: TGTGCCAGCACCACGGGACAGGGTATAACCGGGGAGCTGTTTTTT. Translating it yields CASTTGQGITGELFF.

V gene TRBV30 combines with J gene TRBJ2-7; D ambiguous. Germline V gives CDR1 GTSNPN, CDR2 SVGIG (reference sequence). This CDR3 has 14 amino acids. V was shortened by 3 bases and J by 4 bases, with 16 bases between the two germline ends. In DNA form, the CDR3 reads TGTGCCTGGAGACGGGCAGCCGTGGAGTACGAGCAGTACTTC. It encodes CAWRRAAVEYEQYF.

The chain employs TRBV3-1 (or the pseudogene TRBV3-2) and TRBJ2-1, with 7 bases that match TRBD2. V shed 0 bases and J 7 bases; nucleotides not matched to a gene: 18. The CDR3 runs to 19 residues. Germline-derived CDR1 and CDR2 are LGHDT and YNNKEL (reference sequence). The CDR3 DNA is TGTGCCAGCAGCCAAGATCAGGTCGGAGCTAGCGGCCTCATAAATGAGCAGTTCTTC. It codes for CASSQDQVGASGLINEQFF.

This rearrangement joins TRBV11-1 to TRBJ1-1; 10 bases fit TRBD1. Per the germline V gene, CDR1 is SGHAT and CDR2 is FQDESV (reference sequence). The CDR3 is 14 residues long. With 5 bases clipped from V and 12 bases from J, the junction kept 12 bases outside the gene matches. CDR3 in amino acids: CASSLPDRGSPPFF. Written as DNA, the CDR3 is TGTGCCAGCAGCCTCCCGGACAGGGGGTCTCCACCTTTCTTT.

V and J are TRBV4-1 and TRBJ2-7; D unresolved. V lost 0 bases and J lost 0, with 12 bases in between. The CDR3 spans 16 residues. Germline V gives CDR1 MGHRA, CDR2 YSYEKL. CDR3 nucleotides: TGCGCCAGCAGCCAAGATACTCGGCAGAGCTCCTACGAGCAGTACTTC. It encodes CASSQDTRQSSYEQYF.

The genes are TRBV3-1 (or the pseudogene TRBV3-2) and TRBJ2-7; D perhaps matches TRBD1 (6 bases). V was trimmed by 3 bases and J by 9 bases, leaving 12 bases between them. The germline V gene has CDR1 LGHDT and CDR2 YNNKEL (reference sequence). This CDR3 region has 12 residues. CDR3 amino acids: CASSHGQLGQYF. The CDR3 nucleotides read TGTGCCAGCAGCCACGGACAGTTGGGGCAGTACTTC.

This sequence joins TRBV18 and TRBJ1-2; D is ambiguous. Trimming removed 4 bases at V and 5 bases at J, with 17 bases between. This CDR3 is built from 15 residues. CDR1 is KGHSH and CDR2 is LQKENI in the germline V gene. The CDR3 is CASSHASVLGYGYTF. CDR3 bases: TGTGCCAGCTCACACGCCTCTGTTCTTGGGTATGGCTACACCTTC.

CDR3 DNA sequence: TGTGCCAGTAGTACCGACAGGGGAACTAATGAAAAACTGTTTTTT. Residues: CASSTDRGTNEKLFF. This chain joins TRBV19 and TRBJ1-4, with 8 bases aligning to TRBD1. J gave up 1 base and V 4 bases, and 2 bases lay outside the gene matches. The CDR3 covers 15 residues. The germline V gene has CDR1 LNHDA and CDR2 SQIVND (reference sequence).

The J gene is TRBJ1-5, the V gene TRBV7-8; D not certain. V lost 0 bases, J lost 4 bases, and 13 bases lay in between. CDR3 size: 16 residues. Germline CDR1 reads SGHVS; CDR2 reads FQNEAQ. The DNA of the CDR3 is TGTGCCAGCAGCTTAGCCCGAGGACGGAGGAATCAGCCCCAGCATTTT. It codes for CASSLARGRRNQPQHF.

The gene calls are TRBV4-2 and TRBJ2-1, with TRBD2 matching over 8 bases. From germline, CDR1 is LGHNA and CDR2 YNFKEQ. CDR3 length equals 16 residues. V lost 0 bases to trimming and J lost 6 bases; unmatched junction nucleotides: 7. The CDR3 sequence: CASSQDPGGHSNEQFF. CDR3 nucleotide sequence: TGTGCCAGCAGCCAAGATCCGGGGGGGCATTCCAATGAGCAGTTCTTC.

The genes are TRBV29-1 and TRBJ2-1, with 9 positions matching TRBD2. The CDR3 has 13 residues. V lost 3 bases and J lost 14; bases outside the gene matches: 11. CDR1 and CDR2 (germline): SQVTM, ANQGSEA. CDR3 DNA sequence: TGCAGCGTTGACCCTTCCCACGGGACTAGCAAGTTCTTC. Translation gives CSVDPSHGTSKFF.

The chain has TRBV27 and TRBJ2-2; 12 positions agree with TRBD1. The CDR3 is 18 amino acids. CDR1 and CDR2 (germline): MNHEY, SMNVEV (reference sequence). V lost 6 bases, J lost 4 bases, and 12 bases stayed unmatched. This CDR3 is CASRGDRGRRIRTGELFF. The CDR3 DNA is TGTGCCAGCAGGGGGGACAGGGGGCGTCGTATTCGCACCGGGGAGCTGTTTTTT.

This clone was detected a few times. J is TRBJ2-7 and V is TRBV13; 8 nucleotides agree with TRBD2. The germline V gene encodes CDR1 PRHDT and CDR2 FYEKMQ (reference sequence). The J segment lost 3 bases and the V segment lost 4 bases, leaving 14 bases of the junction unmatched. This CDR3 has 17 amino acids. Here the CDR3 DNA reads TGTGCCAGCAGCTACAACGGACTAGCCAACCCCTACTACGAGCAGTACTTC. Translating gives CASSYNGLANPYYEQYF.

The CDR3 spells CASSQVVGGPMGGELFF. In DNA form, the CDR3 reads TGTGCCAGCAGCCAAGTAGTGGGGGGCCCGATGGGCGGGGAGCTGTTTTTT. V is TRBV3-1 (or the pseudogene TRBV3-2) and J is TRBJ2-2; TRBD1 or TRBD2 may be the D gene (6 bases each). This CDR3 region has 17 residues. Germline loops: CDR1 LGHDT, CDR2 YNNKEL (reference sequence). Trimming left V 1 base short and J 7 bases short, with 19 bases between.

The chain couples TRBV5-1 to TRBJ2-3; 10 nucleotides align to TRBD1. This CDR3 has 16 amino acids. Unmatched junction bases numbered 5, after V lost 0 bases and J lost 4 bases. Germline CDR1 and CDR2: SGHRS and YFSETQ. CDR3 sequence (DNA): TGCGCCAGCAGCTTGGGGGACAGGGGACACGCAGATACGCAGTATTTT. It specifies CASSLGDRGHADTQYF.

The V gene is TRBV11-2, the J gene TRBJ2-6, with D unresolved. CDR3 length equals 15 residues. V gave up 2 bases and J gave up 0 bases, with 5 bases separating them. The germline V gene has CDR1 SGHAT and CDR2 FQNNGV. The CDR3 region is CASSLQVSGANVLTF. CDR3 bases: TGTGCCAGCAGCTTACAGGTCTCTGGGGCCAACGTCCTGACTTTC.

J is TRBJ2-7 and V is TRBV25-1, with 9 bases that match TRBD1. Trimming removed 9 bases from V and 6 bases from J; junction bases left unmatched: 9. The CDR3 sequence is 13 residues long. Germline CDR1 is MGHDK and CDR2 is SYGVNS. CDR3 in amino acids: CASRDRVGSEQYF. The CDR3, as DNA: TGTGCCAGTAGGGACAGGGTCGGCAGCGAGCAGTACTTC.

The chain carries TRBV7-6 and TRBJ2-2, with TRBD1 as a possible D gene (5 bases). CDR3 length equals 14 residues. Germline V gives CDR1 SGHVS, CDR2 FNYEAQ. V was cut by 6 bases and J by 3 bases, with 11 bases left in between. CDR3 sequence (DNA): TGTGCCAGCAGTACCCAGGGATACACCGGGGAGCTGTTTTTT. It yields the protein CASSTQGYTGELFF.

The CDR3: CASSLDGGRTDTQYF. The DNA for the CDR3 is TGTGCCAGCAGCTTAGACGGGGGAAGGACAGATACGCAGTATTTT. The rearrangement links TRBV11-3 to TRBJ2-3, with TRBD2 as a possible D gene (6 bases). Germline V gives CDR1 SGHNT, CDR2 YENEEA. V was trimmed by 0 bases and J by 3 bases, leaving 10 bases between them. The CDR3 length is 15 residues.

V usage is TRBV12-3 or TRBV12-4 and J usage is TRBJ2-5, with no clear D. The V end lost 3 bases, the J end lost 1 base, and 6 bases lay between the germline ends. This CDR3 has 13 amino acids. The CDR3 DNA reads as TGTGCCAGCAGTTTGATCCTCCAAGAGACCCAGTACTTC. Translation: CASSLILQETQYF.

The rearrangement links TRBV7-8 to TRBJ1-6; D ambiguous. Trimming took 5 bases from V and 4 from J, leaving 21 bases between them. Germline CDR1 is SGHVS and CDR2 is FQNEAQ. The CDR3 length is 18 residues. The CDR3 coding sequence is TGTGCCAGCAGCCTACCAAGACGTGGGGATCCATATAATTCACCCCTCCACTTT. It specifies CASSLPRRGDPYNSPLHF. Full variable domain (outside the CDR3, taken from reference TRBV7-8 and TRBJ1-6): GAGVSQSPRYKVAKRGQDVALRCDPISGHVSLFWYQQALGQGPEFLTYFQNEAQLDKSGLPSDRFFAERPEGSVSTLKIQRTQQEDSAVYLCASSLPRRGDPYNSPLHFGNGTRLTVT.

The CDR3: CASSGVRDQFF. CDR3 in DNA: TGTGCCAGCAGTGGGGTGCGGGACCAGTTCTTC. The chain links TRBV6-2 or TRBV6-3 to TRBJ2-1; D perhaps matches TRBD2 (6 bases). V shed 5 bases and J shed 13 bases, with 12 bases lying between them. This CDR3 has 11 residues. The germline CDR1 and CDR2 sequences are MNHEY and SVGEGT.

The rearrangement links TRBV5-1 to TRBJ2-1, with TRBD1 matching 9 bases. There are 16 residues in the CDR3. J was trimmed by 8 bases and V by 0 bases; bases with no gene match: 9. The germline V gene has CDR1 SGHRS and CDR2 YFSETQ. The CDR3 reads CASSLGRGQGMDEQFF. The CDR3 region has the DNA TGCGCCAGCAGCTTGGGGCGGGGACAGGGTATGGATGAGCAGTTCTTC.

The J gene is TRBJ2-7, the V gene TRBV25-1; tentative D call: TRBD2 (5 bases). CDR1 and CDR2 from the germline V gene are MGHDK and SYGVNS. V was trimmed by 5 bases and J by 4 bases, leaving 12 bases between them. The CDR3 runs to 13 residues. CDR3 nucleotide sequence: TGTGCCAGCAGTCCCGGCGGACTGTACGAGCAGTACTTC. Encoded protein: CASSPGGLYEQYF.

V gene TRBV6-1 combines with J gene TRBJ2-1, with TRBD2 matching 12 bases. CDR1 and CDR2 from the germline V gene are MNHNS and SASEGT. The CDR3 extends over 19 amino acids. The J segment lost 2 bases and the V segment lost 1 base, leaving 9 bases of the junction unmatched. In DNA form, the CDR3 reads TGTGCCAGCAGTGAAGTGGGTAGGGCTAGCGGGGGGGCCTACAATGAGCAGTTCTTC. Residues: CASSEVGRASGGAYNEQFF.

The chain combines TRBV5-1 with TRBJ2-1; 8 bases are shared with TRBD1. Looked up from germline, CDR1 is SGHRS and CDR2 is YFSETQ. This CDR3 has 13 residues. Unmatched junction bases numbered 7, after V lost 9 bases and J lost 5 bases. The CDR3 region has the DNA TGCGCCACCGCGGGACAGGATGACAATGAGCAGTTCTTC. Translated, it gives CATAGQDDNEQFF.

This clone has just a few counts. CDR3 region: CASSPQNLRGLLDTEAFF. In DNA, the CDR3 is TGTGCCAGCAGCCCACAAAACCTAAGGGGGCTGTTGGACACTGAAGCTTTCTTT. J is TRBJ1-1 and V is TRBV9; 7 bases line up with TRBD1. The J segment lost 3 bases and the V segment lost 4 bases, leaving 18 bases of the junction unmatched. This CDR3 comprises 18 residues. Germline CDR1 is SGDLS and CDR2 is YYNGEE.

The chain has TRBV28 and TRBJ1-1, with D maybe TRBD1 (5 bases). Trimming took off 4 bases at V and 3 bases at J, with 12 bases between the two ends. The CDR3 is 14 amino acids. Germline assignment: CDR1 MDHEN and CDR2 SYDVKM. The CDR3 loop reads CASSSRALYTEAFF. As DNA, the CDR3 is TGTGCCAGCAGTTCCAGGGCACTCTACACTGAAGCTTTCTTT.